Shown below are 3 T cell receptor beta chains from a single sample sequenced in a study of CD8 T cells in Susac syndrome. cDNA came from about 0.5 to 1 ug RNA primed by random hexamers. Via MiXCR, TCRdb re-called the immunoSEQ multiplex PCR reads, giving one row per CDR3 protein. This sample has under 200,000 distinct CDR3 sequences, with 85% to 95% found just once. Sequencing used CD8+ T cells from PBMCs. The receptors shown here come from a human donor with multiple sclerosis.

This clonotype was found once. This chain connects TRBV3-1 to TRBJ2-3; no reliable D call. V dropped 3 bases and J dropped 2 bases, with 6 bases sitting between them. Germline V gene lookup returns CDR1 LGHDT and CDR2 YNNKEL (reference sequence). This CDR3 has 13 residues. CDR3 amino acids: CASSHVFTDTQYF. The CDR3, as DNA: TGTGCCAGCAGCCATGTCTTCACAGATACGCAGTATTTT.

This chain connects TRBV3-1 to TRBJ2-3; possibly TRBD1 for D (5 bases). V lost 1 base and J lost 1, with 15 bases in between. CDR1 is LGHDT and CDR2 is YNNKEL in the germline V gene (reference sequence). This CDR3 comprises 17 residues. CDR3 nucleotides: TGTGCCAGCAGCCAAGCCTCAGGGCTAGTCGGCACAGATACGCAGTATTTT. Residues: CASSQASGLVGTDTQYF.

The chain combines TRBV7-9 with TRBJ2-5, with D unclear. Trimming cost V 4 bases and J 5 bases, with 14 bases left between them. CDR1 is SEHNR, CDR2 FQNEAQ, per germline (reference sequence). The CDR3 covers 14 residues. CDR3 in amino acids: CASSSKVNWETQYF. The CDR3 nucleotides are TGTGCCAGCAGCTCAAAGGTTAACTGGGAGACCCAGTACTTC.